This T cell receptor (beta chain) is from a study of breast tumors, draining lymph nodes, adjacent tissues. This CDR3 contains 12 residues. Trimming shortened V by 2 bases and J by 9 bases, and 8 bases separated the two germline ends. Germline CDR1 reads SGHVS; CDR2 reads FNYEAQ. Study-wide results and caveats: Compared with basal-like, luminal-like tumors shared significantly more repertoire with nontumor tissue. Tumors had less TCR diversity than lymph nodes, more than nontumor tissue. That most tumor T cells come from lymph nodes remained unproven. The data were judged consistent with most tumor T cells coming from lymph node and expanding in tumor.

Breast cancer patients provided tissue from their axillary draining lymph nodes. This clonotype was counted ten times or more. The antigen remains undetermined. One entry per CDR3 protein results from TCRdb running MiXCR on the multiplex PCR reads. The profile shows about 130,000 distinct CDR3 sequences, over 20% of them singletons. This receptor was obtained from a female donor with breast cancer. Some clones in this sample may be carry-over from other donors' samples. The V and J genes are TRBV7-6 and TRBJ2-1, with D possibly TRBD1 on 6 matching bases. Sequenced input: axillary lymph node tissue. In DNA, the CDR3 is TGTGCCAGCAGCTTAAGGGGGTTTGAGCAGTTCTTC. It specifies CASSLRGFEQFF. The full variable domain, in which reference TRBV7-6 and TRBJ2-1 provide the parts outside the CDR3, is GAGVSQSPRYKVTKRGQDVALRCDPISGHVSLYWYRQALGQGPEFLTYFNYEAQQDKSGLPNDRFSAERPEGSISTLTIQRTEQRDSAMYRCASSLRGFEQFFGPGTRLTVL.